These T cell receptor beta chains were read from a single sample in a study of PD-L1 blockade in urothelial cancer. The protocol was immunoSEQ multiplex PCR, while the TCRdb copy is restricted to in-frame clones and leaves out a portion. The sample includes about 80,000 clones, around four fifths of them seen just once. The material sequenced was PBMCs, taken around atezolizumab (anti-PD-L1) treatment. Receptors were obtained from a man aged 40-50 years with urothelial cancer. CDR3s include the opening cysteine and the closing phenylalanine or tryptophan. D genes are given only for firm matches. Rows may omit the clone size; those that give it use once, few, many or a size class.

d_gene	v_gene	j_gene	abundance	CDR3aa	CDR3nt
.	TRBV19	TRBJ2-3	.	CASTRTTGFSTDTQYF	TGTGCCAGTACCCGAACTACAGGGTTTAGCACAGATACGCAGTATTTT
TRBD2	TRBV9	TRBJ2-2	.	CASSDSGSGWELFF	TGTGCCAGCAGCGATAGCGGGAGCGGCTGGGAGCTGTTTTTT
.	TRBV12-5	TRBJ1-1	many	CASGLGTGNTEAFF	TGTGCTAGTGGTTTGGGCACAGGGAACACTGAAGCTTTCTTT
.	TRBV27	TRBJ1-1	.	CASKPRGTGNRWTEAFF	TGTGCCAGCAAACCAAGGGGTACAGGGAACAGATGGACTGAAGCTTTCTTT
TRBD1	TRBV11-2	TRBJ2-1	.	CASSSRQGALNEQFF	TGTGCCAGCAGCTCTCGACAGGGGGCTTTAAATGAGCAGTTCTTC
TRBD2	TRBV10-3	TRBJ2-3	.	CAVGTSGTLTIADTQYF	TGTGCCGTCGGGACTAGCGGGACCCTAACCATCGCAGATACGCAGTATTTT
.	TRBV30	TRBJ2-3	.	CAWRPRQGDQGTGGVTAADTQYF	TGTGCCTGGCGACCCCGACAGGGTGACCAGGGGACCGGGGGGGTAACCGCTGCAGATACGCAGTATTTT
TRBD1	TRBV27	TRBJ2-3	.	CATNYGDRRDTQYF	TGTGCCACCAACTACGGGGACAGGAGAGATACGCAGTATTTT
TRBD2	TRBV4-3	TRBJ2-7	once	CASSQDPPQASSGSSYEQYF	TGCGCCAGCAGCCAAGATCCCCCCCAGGCCTCTAGCGGGAGTTCTTACGAGCAGTACTTC
TRBD2	TRBV4-3	TRBJ2-5	.	CASSQAQGGGAETQYF	TGCGCCAGCAGCCAAGCCCAAGGCGGGGGGGCAGAGACCCAGTACTTC
TRBD1	TRBV6-1	TRBJ1-2	.	CASSPRGQANYGYTF	TGTGCCAGCAGTCCCAGGGGGCAGGCCAACTATGGCTACACCTTC
.	TRBV4-1	TRBJ2-1	few	CASSQDSEQFF	TGCGCCAGCAGCCAAGATAGTGAGCAGTTCTTC
.	TRBV7-6	TRBJ2-4	.	CASSLGPQGIQYF	TGTGCCAGCAGCTTAGGACCGCAGGGCATTCAGTACTTC
.	TRBV30	TRBJ1-3	.	CAWETASSGNTIYF	TGTGCCTGGGAGACAGCGAGCTCTGGAAACACCATATATTTT
.	TRBV28	TRBJ2-3	few	CASSLMPRETDTQYF	TGTGCCAGCAGTCTGATGCCCCGGGAGACAGATACGCAGTATTTT
.	TRBV9	TRBJ2-7	.	CASSVAGTDYEQYF	TGTGCCAGCAGCGTAGCGGGGACTGACTACGAGCAGTACTTC
.	TRBV5-6	TRBJ2-5	few	CASSRYRIAQQETQYF	TGTGCCAGCAGCAGATACCGCATTGCACAACAAGAGACCCAGTACTTC
TRBD1	TRBV28	TRBJ1-2	.	CASSRQGFGYTF	TGTGCCAGCAGTAGACAGGGATTTGGCTACACCTTC
TRBD1	TRBV28	TRBJ2-1	.	CASSHRGSSYNEQFF	TGTGCCAGCAGTCACAGGGGGAGCTCCTACAATGAGCAGTTCTTC
TRBD2	TRBV7-6	TRBJ2-3	.	CASSQLAGRTDTQYF	TGTGCCAGCAGCCAGCTAGCGGGACGCACAGATACGCAGTATTTT
TRBD2	TRBV2	TRBJ2-7	.	CASSPTGTSGPYEQYF	TGTGCCAGCAGTCCCACCGGGACTAGCGGGCCCTACGAGCAGTACTTC
.	TRBV11-2	TRBJ1-1	.	CASSRGNTEAFF	TGTGCCAGCAGCCGGGGAAACACTGAAGCTTTCTTT
.	TRBV10-3	TRBJ1-1	.	CAISESTGKGGDTEAFF	TGTGCCATCAGTGAGTCGACCGGAAAGGGAGGTGACACTGAAGCTTTCTTT
TRBD1	TRBV5-4	TRBJ1-2	.	CASIQQGQGYGYTF	TGTGCCAGCATCCAACAGGGACAGGGCTATGGCTACACCTTC
.	TRBV2	TRBJ2-7	.	CASSVLGGSGEQYF	TGTGCCAGCAGTGTATTAGGAGGGTCGGGCGAGCAGTACTTC
.	TRBV9	TRBJ1-5	.	CASSVGGEGVPQHF	TGTGCCAGCAGCGTAGGGGGGGAGGGAGTGCCCCAGCATTTT
.	TRBV7-9	TRBJ2-1	.	CASRLALSYNEQFF	TGTGCCAGCCGGCTAGCGCTCTCCTACAATGAGCAGTTCTTC
.	TRBV11-1	TRBJ1-1	.	CASSFWAVGTEAFF	TGTGCCAGCAGCTTCTGGGCCGTCGGCACTGAAGCTTTCTTT
.	TRBV7-9	TRBJ1-1	.	CASSLVPGFTEAFF	TGTGCCAGCAGCTTGGTCCCGGGGTTCACTGAAGCTTTCTTT
.	TRBV19	TRBJ2-3	.	CASSPWGLQGGGTDTQYF	TGTGCCAGTAGTCCCTGGGGTCTCCAGGGGGGCGGTACAGATACGCAGTATTTT
TRBD2	TRBV7-3	TRBJ2-1	.	CASSLGLAAYNEQFF	TGTGCCAGCAGCCTGGGACTAGCGGCATACAATGAGCAGTTCTTC
.	TRBV15	TRBJ1-1	.	CATSRGGEGGKTEAFF	TGTGCCACCAGCAGAGGAGGAGAGGGAGGAAAAACCGAAGCTTTCTTT
TRBD2	TRBV27	TRBJ2-2	medium-sized	CASTHRGSSTVGELFF	TGTGCCAGCACACATCGCGGGAGTAGCACAGTCGGGGAGCTGTTTTTT
.	TRBV28	TRBJ1-5	.	CASSLSPQAAGQPQHF	TGTGCCAGCAGTTTATCCCCACAGGCTGCGGGACAGCCCCAGCATTTT
.	TRBV9	TRBJ2-2	once	CASSVGEGQGELFF	TGTGCCAGCAGCGTGGGCGAGGGCCAGGGGGAGCTGTTTTTT
.	TRBV7-3	TRBJ2-6	once	CATRGSSGANVLTF	TGTGCCACCCGCGGAAGCTCTGGGGCCAACGTCCTGACTTTC
.	TRBV27	TRBJ2-7	.	CASSLGRSTYEQYF	TGTGCCAGCAGTTTGGGCAGAAGCACCTACGAGCAGTACTTC
TRBD1	TRBV6-5	TRBJ2-7	.	CASSYSDRGGEQYF	TGTGCCAGCAGTTACTCCGACAGGGGGGGGGAGCAGTACTTC
TRBD2	TRBV6-1	TRBJ2-1	.	CATSLAGVAHEQFF	TGTGCCACCAGTCTAGCGGGAGTTGCCCATGAGCAGTTCTTC